These T cell receptor beta chains were read from a single sample in a study of long-term antiretroviral therapy in people with HIV. Produced via immunoSEQ multiplex PCR; TCRdb's table is partial and in-frame only. Found here are around 20,000 clones, 78% of them singletons; the top ten hold 7.8%. The sample here was unsorted PBMCs, taken at the start of antiretroviral therapy, before treatment. These receptor sequences come from a woman aged 40 to 50 with HIV. Both conserved end residues are part of each CDR3. D genes are given only for firm matches. A row's size may be missing; if present it is once, few, many or a size class.

v_gene	j_gene	d_gene	abundance	CDR3aa	CDR3nt
TRBV7-8	TRBJ2-1	TRBD2	NA	CASIKSRGGRRLNEQFF	TGTGCCAGCATCAAATCGCGGGGGGGAAGGAGACTTAATGAGCAGTTCTTC
TRBV7-6	TRBJ2-3	NA	few	CACQTGRRDTDTQYF	TGTGCCTGCCAGACAGGGAGGCGTGATACAGATACGCAGTATTTT
TRBV7-7	TRBJ2-7	NA	NA	CASSLDRESEQYF	TGTGCCAGCAGCTTAGACAGGGAGAGCGAGCAGTACTTC
TRBV30	TRBJ2-7	NA	NA	CAWSPSGTVSLGQYF	TGTGCCTGGAGTCCATCCGGGACCGTGAGCTTGGGGCAGTACTTC
TRBV5-4	TRBJ1-4	NA	NA	CASSLGGVGEKLFF	TGTGCCAGCAGCTTGGGAGGGGTCGGGGAAAAACTGTTTTTT
TRBV30	TRBJ2-4	NA	NA	CAWSVGVLRGQAKNIQYF	TGTGCCTGGAGTGTAGGGGTCCTCCGAGGGCAAGCCAAAAACATTCAGTACTTC
TRBV19	TRBJ1-2	TRBD1	NA	CASSSGTGFGIGGYTF	TGTGCCAGTAGTTCCGGGACAGGGTTTGGAATTGGTGGCTACACCTTC
TRBV28	TRBJ2-7	TRBD1	few	CASRSTGAYEQYF	TGTGCCAGCAGGTCGACAGGGGCCTACGAGCAGTACTTC
TRBV9	TRBJ1-3	NA	NA	CASSDQENTIYF	TGTGCCAGCAGCGACCAAGAAAACACCATATATTTT
TRBV7-8	TRBJ2-3	NA	NA	CASSTTDGVNTDTQYF	TGTGCCAGCAGCACAACGGACGGGGTTAACACAGATACGCAGTATTTT
TRBV13	TRBJ2-5	TRBD2	NA	CASSLASGQETQYF	TGTGCCAGCAGCTTAGCTAGCGGTCAAGAGACCCAGTACTTC
TRBV7-2	TRBJ2-5	TRBD2	NA	CASSLWTSGAQETQYF	TGTGCCAGCAGCTTGTGGACTAGCGGGGCCCAAGAGACCCAGTACTTC
TRBV5-1	TRBJ1-2	NA	NA	CASSLAWGDGYTF	TGCGCCAGCAGCTTGGCCTGGGGGGATGGCTACACCTTC
TRBV14	TRBJ1-6	NA	NA	CASSPGSYNSPLHF	TGTGCCAGCAGTCCAGGATCCTATAATTCACCCCTCCACTTT
TRBV7-2	TRBJ1-4	NA	NA	CASSLTGPTNEKLFF	TGTGCCAGCAGCTTAACGGGACCAACTAATGAAAAACTGTTTTTT
TRBV28	TRBJ2-1	TRBD2	NA	CASSPLAGGPAEQFF	TGTGCCAGCAGCCCGCTAGCGGGGGGGCCCGCCGAGCAGTTCTTC
TRBV4-1	TRBJ1-4	NA	NA	CASSREDRGNEKLFF	TGCGCCAGCAGCCGCGAGGACCGTGGGAATGAAAAACTGTTTTTT
TRBV19	TRBJ1-2	TRBD1	once	CASSLGTGLIRQYGYTF	TGTGCCAGTAGCCTCGGGACAGGGCTAATCAGACAATATGGCTACACCTTC
TRBV6-5	TRBJ2-7	NA	few	CASSYGRVGTYEQYF	TGTGCCAGCAGTTACGGCAGGGTCGGGACCTACGAGCAGTACTTC
TRBV19	TRBJ1-2	NA	NA	CASSGTGLRLYTF	TGTGCCAGTAGCGGTACAGGGTTACGACTCTACACCTTC
TRBV28	TRBJ1-2	NA	few	CASSLRAPLPSYGYTF	TGTGCCAGCAGTCTCCGGGCCCCGTTACCCTCATATGGCTACACCTTC
TRBV4-3	TRBJ2-3	NA	NA	CASTPGLTGTDTQYF	TGCGCCAGCACACCCGGACTTACTGGTACAGATACGCAGTATTTT
TRBV6-6	TRBJ2-3	NA	NA	CASSYSNPLVADTQYF	TGTGCCAGCAGTTACTCGAATCCTCTAGTTGCAGATACGCAGTATTTT
TRBV5-4	TRBJ2-5	NA	NA	CASSEIQSKETQYF	TGTGCCAGCAGCGAAATTCAGAGTAAAGAGACCCAGTACTTC
TRBV19	TRBJ1-1	NA	NA	CASSAQSTEAFF	TGTGCCAGTAGTGCCCAAAGCACTGAAGCTTTCTTT
TRBV7-9	TRBJ1-3	NA	NA	CASSLMQASGNTIYF	TGTGCCAGCAGCTTAATGCAGGCTAGTGGAAACACCATATATTTT
TRBV4-3	TRBJ2-5	TRBD2	NA	CASSQEFSGGLETQYF	TGCGCCAGCAGCCAAGAGTTTAGCGGGGGCTTGGAGACCCAGTACTTC
TRBV2	TRBJ2-2	NA	NA	CASSVDGPGELFF	TGTGCCAGCAGTGTCGATGGTCCCGGGGAGCTGTTTTTT
TRBV9	TRBJ2-1	NA	NA	CASSLDGLARDEQFF	TGTGCCAGCAGCTTAGATGGGCTAGCTAGAGATGAGCAGTTCTTC
TRBV2	TRBJ1-6	NA	few	CASTEENSNSPLHF	TGTGCCAGCACCGAGGAAAATTCTAATTCACCCCTCCACTTT
TRBV11-2	TRBJ2-7	NA	once	CASSLDQGTHEQYF	TGTGCCAGCAGCTTAGATCAAGGGACCCACGAGCAGTACTTC
TRBV28	TRBJ2-5	TRBD2	NA	CASRPPGLAGIQETQYF	TGTGCCAGCAGACCTCCGGGACTAGCGGGGATCCAAGAGACCCAGTACTTC
TRBV30	TRBJ2-7	NA	NA	CAWSGAPPDLYEQYF	TGTGCCTGGAGTGGGGCCCCGCCCGACCTTTACGAGCAGTACTTC
TRBV4-1	TRBJ1-2	NA	NA	CASSQDRDGYGYTF	TGCGCCAGCAGCCAAGATAGGGACGGGTATGGCTACACCTTC
TRBV5-5	TRBJ1-4	NA	NA	CASSLETVGGIF	TGTGCCAGCAGCTTGGAAACAGTCGGCGGGATTTTT
TRBV2	TRBJ1-1	NA	NA	CASSEEDLWEVNTEAFF	TGTGCCAGCAGTGAAGAGGATTTGTGGGAGGTGAACACTGAAGCTTTCTTT
TRBV5-1	TRBJ1-1	NA	few	CASSLTENTEAFF	TGCGCCAGCAGCTTGACAGAGAACACTGAAGCTTTCTTT
TRBV7-9	TRBJ2-5	NA	NA	CASSSIPPGRFQETQYF	TGTGCCAGCAGCTCCATCCCTCCGGGGAGATTTCAAGAGACCCAGTACTTC
TRBV28	TRBJ2-7	TRBD1	NA	CASSDRGLFVGQPAYEQYF	TGTGCCAGCAGTGACAGGGGGCTTTTCGTTGGGCAGCCCGCCTACGAGCAGTACTTC
TRBV28	TRBJ1-1	NA	NA	CASGLGGALEAFF	TGTGCCAGCGGCTTGGGGGGAGCACTTGAAGCTTTCTTT
TRBV7-9	TRBJ1-4	NA	NA	CASSREAPGATNEKLFF	TGTGCCAGCAGCCGAGAGGCACCAGGTGCAACTAATGAAAAACTGTTTTTT
TRBV7-2	TRBJ2-7	TRBD2	once	CASSPRGGTYEQYF	TGTGCCAGCAGCCCCCGGGGGGGTACCTACGAGCAGTACTTC
TRBV7-3	TRBJ2-7	NA	NA	CASSSAGDEQYF	TGTGCCAGCAGCTCGGCCGGGGACGAGCAGTACTTC
TRBV5-4	TRBJ1-1	NA	medium-sized	CASSPTPNTEAFF	TGTGCCAGCAGCCCTACACCGAACACTGAAGCTTTCTTT
TRBV5-4	TRBJ2-2	TRBD1	NA	CASSGGTGIAGELFF	TGTGCCAGCAGCGGCGGGACAGGGATAGCCGGGGAGCTGTTTTTT
TRBV7-6	TRBJ2-1	NA	NA	CASSLAGVDEQFF	TGTGCCAGCAGCTTAGCAGGGGTGGATGAGCAGTTCTTC